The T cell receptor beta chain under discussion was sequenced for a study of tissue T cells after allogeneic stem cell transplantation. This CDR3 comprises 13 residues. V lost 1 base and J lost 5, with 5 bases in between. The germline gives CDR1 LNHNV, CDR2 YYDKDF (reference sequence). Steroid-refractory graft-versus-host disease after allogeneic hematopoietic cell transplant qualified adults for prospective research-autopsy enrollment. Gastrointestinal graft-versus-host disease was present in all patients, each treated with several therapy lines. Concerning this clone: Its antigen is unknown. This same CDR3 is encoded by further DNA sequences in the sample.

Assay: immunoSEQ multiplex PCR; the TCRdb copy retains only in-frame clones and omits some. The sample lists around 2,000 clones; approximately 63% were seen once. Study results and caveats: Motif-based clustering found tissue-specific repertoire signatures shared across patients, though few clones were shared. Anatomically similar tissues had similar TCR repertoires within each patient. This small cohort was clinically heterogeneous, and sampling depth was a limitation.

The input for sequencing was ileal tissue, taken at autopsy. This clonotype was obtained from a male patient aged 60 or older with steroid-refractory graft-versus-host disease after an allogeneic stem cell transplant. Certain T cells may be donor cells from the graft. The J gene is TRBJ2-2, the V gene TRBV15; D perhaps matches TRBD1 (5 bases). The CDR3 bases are TGTGCCACCAGCAGAGCAGGGACCGGGGAGCTGTTTTTT. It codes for CATSRAGTGELFF.